This T cell receptor beta chain was identified in a study of control samples from healthy donors and cancer patients. CDR3 length: 12 residues. V was trimmed by 0 bases and J by 2 bases, leaving 2 bases between them. Germline lookup yields CDR1 SGHRS and CDR2 YFSETQ. Sequencing used immunoSEQ multiplex PCR; TCRdb keeps in-frame clones, though not all of them. The sample has fewer than 65,000 clones, roughly 89% seen once; the top ten hold roughly 1.5%. V gene TRBV5-1 combines with J gene TRBJ2-5; no clear D gene. The receptor was isolated from a man between 35 and 55 years old with colorectal cancer. The sequencing sample was made of PBMCs. CDR3 sequence (DNA): TGCGCCAGCAGCTTGGAACAAGAGACCCAGTACTTC. Its translation is CASSLEQETQYF.